These 13 T cell receptor beta chains share one sample of origin, sequenced in a study of T cell responses to AZD1222 COVID-19 vaccine. The method was immunoSEQ multiplex PCR; TCRdb's version includes in-frame clones alone and lacks a portion of them. The sample records around 97,000 clones, approximately 88% being singletons. The sample consisted of peripheral blood, taken on day 0 of AZD1222 vaccination. The receptors stem from an adult in good health.

The chain carries TRBV6-5 and TRBJ2-4; 7 bases are shared with TRBD2. The V and J ends lost 7 bases and 1 base, in that order; junction bases with no gene match: 4. Germline V gene data show CDR1 as MNHEY and CDR2 as SVGAGI. There are 14 residues in the CDR3. The CDR3: CASMYGGAKNIQYF. The CDR3, as DNA: TGTGCCAGCATGTACGGGGGGGCCAAAAACATTCAGTACTTC.

The chain recombines TRBV6-5 with TRBJ1-2; D remains unclear. There are 14 residues in the CDR3. With 7 bases removed from V and 3 bases from J, the gap between germline ends came to 15 bases. Per germline, CDR1 MNHEY and CDR2 SVGAGI. In nucleotides, the CDR3 is TGTGCCAGCACCTGGTCGGGGTCGGACTATGGCTACACCTTC. This gives the protein CASTWSGSDYGYTF.

The chain is built from TRBV5-1 and TRBJ2-7; 12 bases map to TRBD2. CDR1 and CDR2 from the germline V gene are SGHRS and YFSETQ. V dropped 4 bases and J dropped 2; count of bases not matched to a gene: 7. The CDR3 loop spans 16 amino acids. Here the CDR3 DNA reads TGCGCCAGCAGCGTATCTAGCGGGGGGGTTGCCTACGAGCAGTACTTC. This translates into CASSVSSGGVAYEQYF. The complete variable domain, with remaining parts taken from reference TRBV5-1 and TRBJ2-7, reads KAGVTQTPRYLIKTRGQQVTLSCSPISGHRSVSWYQQTPGQGLQFLFEYFSETQRNKGNFPGRFSGRQFSNSRSEMNVSTLELGDSALYLCASSVSSGGVAYEQYFGPGTRLTVT.

J is TRBJ2-5 and V is TRBV27; 7 bases are a match to TRBD1. This CDR3 is built from 13 residues. With 2 bases clipped from V and 3 bases from J, the junction kept 0 bases outside the gene matches. Germline-derived CDR1 and CDR2 are MNHEY and SMNVEV (reference sequence). CDR3: CASSLTGEETQYF. The CDR3 DNA follows: TGTGCCAGCAGTTTAACAGGGGAAGAGACCCAGTACTTC.

The genes are TRBV11-2 and TRBJ1-2; weak D call: TRBD1 (5 bases). The germline CDR1 and CDR2 sequences are SGHAT and FQNNGV. The CDR3 covers 12 residues. V was trimmed by 2 bases and J by 5 bases, leaving 6 bases between them. The chain's CDR3 is CASSLRGYGYTF. In nucleotides, the CDR3 is TGTGCCAGCAGCTTAAGGGGTTATGGCTACACCTTC. Variable domain in full (rest from reference TRBV11-2 and TRBJ1-2): EAGVAQSPRYKIIEKRQSVAFWCNPISGHATLYWYQQILGQGPKLLIQFQNNGVVDDSQLPKDRFSAERLKGVDSTLKIQPAKLEDSAVYLCASSLRGYGYTFGSGTRLTVV.

The chain couples TRBV6-5 to TRBJ1-2, with D maybe TRBD1 (5 bases). The CDR3 covers 14 residues. CDR1 MNHEY and CDR2 SVGAGI come from the germline V gene. The V end lost 6 bases, the J end lost 9 bases, and 20 bases lay between the germline ends. The CDR3 coding sequence is TGTGCCAGCAGGCAATTGGGGGGGACCTTTAGCTACACCTTC. This encodes CASRQLGGTFSYTF.

This chain connects TRBV7-9 to TRBJ1-1, with D perhaps matching TRBD1 (5 bases). The V gene lost 5 bases and the J gene lost 7 bases, with 11 bases spanning the gap. Germline assignment: CDR1 SEHNR and CDR2 FQNEAQ (reference sequence). The CDR3 is made up of 12 amino acids. The CDR3 sequence is CASSDSLYEAFF. The CDR3, as DNA: TGTGCCAGCAGCGACAGTCTCTATGAAGCTTTCTTT. The full variable domain, rest sourced from reference TRBV7-9 and TRBJ1-1, is DTGVSQNPRHKITKRGQNVTFRCDPISEHNRLYWYRQTLGQGPEFLTYFQNEAQLEKSRLLSDRFSAERPKGSFSTLEIQRTEQGDSAMYLCASSDSLYEAFFGQGTRLTVV.

V is TRBV7-9 and J is TRBJ1-1, with TRBD1 identical over 8 bases. Germline V gene lookup returns CDR1 SEHNR and CDR2 FQNEAQ (reference sequence). Trimming cost V 3 bases and J 5 bases; bases outside gene matches: 8. The length of the CDR3 is 15 residues. CDR3 loop: CASSFPDRARTEAFF. The CDR3 coding sequence is TGTGCCAGCAGCTTTCCGGACAGGGCCCGGACTGAAGCTTTCTTT.

V and J are TRBV3-1 (or the pseudogene TRBV3-2) and TRBJ2-3; either TRBD1 or TRBD2 may supply D (5 bases each). Germline CDR1 reads LGHDT; CDR2 reads YNNKEL (reference sequence). V lost 1 base and J lost 4, with 6 bases in between. The CDR3 totals 13 residues. CDR3 sequence: CASSQGGADTQYF. The CDR3 DNA reads TGTGCCAGCAGCCAAGGAGGGGCAGATACGCAGTATTTT.

This rearrangement joins TRBV4-3 to TRBJ1-4, with D tentatively TRBD1 (5 bases). The CDR3 consists of 16 residues. Germline CDR1 is LGHNA and CDR2 is YSLEER. The V end was cut by 0 bases, the J end by 4 bases, with 12 bases between. The CDR3 spells CASSQEQVIVNEKLFF. The CDR3 bases are TGCGCCAGCAGCCAAGAACAGGTCATTGTTAATGAAAAACTGTTTTTT.

This clone came up a few times. The rearrangement uses TRBV10-1 and TRBJ2-5; 7 bases are a match to TRBD2. Germline-derived CDR1 and CDR2 are WNHNN and SYGVQD (reference sequence). CDR3 size: 18 residues. V was clipped by 2 bases and J by 5 bases; unmatched bases: 17. DNA for the CDR3: TGCGCCAGCAGTGAGCCAATCTCGCCTATGACTAGCATGGAGACCCAGTACTTC. As protein: CASSEPISPMTSMETQYF.

This chain joins TRBV6-1 and TRBJ1-1; no reliable D call. The CDR3 is made up of 13 amino acids. Looked up from germline, CDR1 is MNHNS and CDR2 is SASEGT. Trimming cost V 3 bases and J 2 bases, with 7 bases left between them. DNA of the CDR3: TGTGCCAGCAGTGACCCAGCTAACACTGAAGCTTTCTTT. Residues: CASSDPANTEAFF.

The chain carries TRBV5-8 and TRBJ1-6, with 7 nucleotides matching TRBD1. The CDR3 sequence is 17 residues long. The V gene end was trimmed by 3 bases and the J gene end by 0 bases; junction bases not matched to a gene: 6. Looked up from germline, CDR1 is SGHTS and CDR2 is YDEGEE. CDR3 DNA: TGTGCCAGCAGCTCGGGACAGATGGGCTCCTATAATTCACCCCTCCACTTT. Protein sequence: CASSSGQMGSYNSPLHF.